What follows is one TCR beta chain and its context. Through a sample-barcoded 5' primer and a J-beta primer mix, a second PCR was run for 7 to 11 cycles. One entry per CDR3 protein results from TCRdb running MiXCR on the 5' RACE reads. The table includes more than 1.4 million distinct CDR3 sequences, approximately 40% detected once. These data belong to a study of blood T cells in healthy people across ages. The sequence was collected from a woman aged 18 to 35 in good health. Sequencing was done on a sample of blood.

CDR3 coding DNA: TGTGCCAGCAGTCTTAGGGGACTAGCGGGGGGTCGGGGCACAGATACGCAGTATTTT. Translation gives CASSLRGLAGGRGTDTQYF. The chain employs TRBV27 and TRBJ2-3; 15 nucleotides align to TRBD2. CDR3 length equals 19 residues. CDR1 and CDR2 (germline): MNHEY, SMNVEV (reference sequence). V lost 5 bases, J lost 1 base, and 10 bases stayed unmatched.